A single sample is the source of the 15 T cell receptor beta chains below, sequenced in a study of cytomegalovirus exposure and HLA in healthy donors. Researchers ran the PCR with 60 Vbeta and 13 Jbeta primers. Using immunoSEQ multiplex PCR, the repertoire was profiled, and TCRdb retains in-frame clones only, with some absent. In the table there are roughly 99,000 clones, roughly 80% of which are singletons. Specimen: PBMCs. The source of these receptors is a man aged 25 to 45 in good health and CMV-seronegative.

The V and J genes are TRBV14 and TRBJ2-1; 8 bases are shared with TRBD2. CDR1 is SGHDN, CDR2 FVKESK, per germline. The CDR3 length is 14 residues. Trimming at V came to 4 bases and at J to 9 bases, leaving 8 bases not matched to a gene. The CDR3 protein is CASSPSGRVGEQFF. CDR3 DNA sequence: TGTGCCAGCAGCCCCAGCGGGAGAGTAGGTGAGCAGTTCTTC.

The rearrangement uses TRBV7-9 and TRBJ2-6, with a weak D call TRBD2 (5 bases). There are 14 residues in the CDR3. CDR1 is SEHNR, CDR2 FQNEAQ, per germline (reference sequence). Between the trimmed V and J ends, which lost 5 bases and 1 base, there was a span of 6 bases. CDR3 loop: CASSEGSGANVLTF. In DNA form, the CDR3 reads TGTGCCAGCAGCGAGGGTTCTGGGGCCAACGTCCTGACTTTC.

This chain links TRBV5-1 with TRBJ2-1; maybe TRBD2 (5 bases). Germline CDR1 and CDR2: SGHRS and YFSETQ. Trimming shortened V by 4 bases and J by 0 bases, and 17 bases separated the two germline ends. The CDR3 consists of 17 residues. In DNA, the CDR3 is TGCGCCAGCAGCACGGAAGGAGGCTGGAGCTCCTACAATGAGCAGTTCTTC. Encoded protein: CASSTEGGWSSYNEQFF.

The chain combines TRBV27 with TRBJ2-1, with 10 positions matching TRBD2. J lost 7 bases, V lost 6 bases, and 3 bases had no gene match. The CDR3 has 13 residues. Germline lookup yields CDR1 MNHEY and CDR2 SMNVEV (reference sequence). The CDR3 loop is CASRPSGSNEQFF. As DNA, the CDR3 is TGTGCCAGCAGGCCTAGCGGGAGTAATGAGCAGTTCTTC.

This clone is a singleton in its sample. The J gene is TRBJ2-7, the V gene TRBV10-2, with D possibly matching TRBD1 (6 bases). The V end lost 5 bases, the J end lost 0 bases, and 14 bases lay between the germline ends. This CDR3 spans 15 amino acids. Germline CDR1 is WSHSY and CDR2 is SAAADI. For the CDR3, the DNA is TGCGCCAGCAGTTACTTACAGGGAAGCTCCTACGAGCAGTACTTC. This codes for CASSYLQGSSYEQYF.

This clone was counted once. V and J are TRBV28 and TRBJ1-1; 9 bases are shared with TRBD1. Germline lookup yields CDR1 MDHEN and CDR2 SYDVKM. The CDR3 contains 13 residues. V dropped 0 bases and J dropped 10; count of bases not matched to a gene: 3. CDR3: CASSLWGQGGAFF. Here the CDR3 DNA reads TGTGCCAGCAGTTTATGGGGACAGGGAGGAGCTTTCTTT.

The genes are TRBV6-1 and TRBJ2-1; the match to TRBD2 covers 11 bases. The V gene's germline CDR1 is MNHNS and CDR2 SASEGT. CDR3 length equals 15 residues. V dropped 6 bases and J dropped 3; count of bases not matched to a gene: 4. Written as DNA, the CDR3 is TGTGCCAGCAGAGGGGGACTAGCGGACTACAATGAGCAGTTCTTC. Amino acid sequence: CASRGGLADYNEQFF.

This chain connects TRBV18 to TRBJ1-2, with unresolved D. Trimming took 3 bases from V and 4 from J, leaving 15 bases between them. The CDR3 has 15 amino acids. In germline, CDR1 is KGHSH, CDR2 LQKENI. CDR3 protein: CASSPDSNIVYGYTF. For the CDR3, the DNA is TGTGCCAGCTCACCGGACTCAAACATAGTCTATGGCTACACCTTC.

The V gene is TRBV9, the J gene TRBJ1-2; 7 nucleotides align to TRBD1. Germline CDR1 reads SGDLS; CDR2 reads YYNGEE. With 0 bases clipped from V and 4 bases from J, the junction kept 9 bases outside the gene matches. CDR3 length: 16 amino acids. CDR3 in amino acids: CASSVGQGPSGYGYTF. The CDR3 nucleotides read TGTGCCAGCAGCGTAGGACAGGGCCCCTCCGGCTATGGCTACACCTTC.

The V call is TRBV18, the J call TRBJ2-3, with no clear D. The V end lost 2 bases, the J end lost 4 bases, and 4 bases lay between the germline ends. This CDR3 has 12 amino acids. Germline-derived CDR1 and CDR2 are KGHSH and LQKENI. As DNA, the CDR3 is TGTGCCAGCTCACCAACGGCAGATACGCAGTATTTT. This encodes CASSPTADTQYF.

This clone was observed a few times. V is TRBV5-4 and J is TRBJ2-3; 10 bases fit TRBD2. The germline V gene has CDR1 SGHNT and CDR2 YYREEE (reference sequence). The V gene end was trimmed by 0 bases and the J gene end by 3 bases; junction bases not matched to a gene: 7. The CDR3 loop spans 17 amino acids. DNA of the CDR3: TGTGCCAGCAGCTTGGAGGCCAGCGGGGGGGATACAGATACGCAGTATTTT. Protein sequence: CASSLEASGGDTDTQYF.

This chain links TRBV12-2 with TRBJ2-3; the table calls TRBD2, which could not be checked here. TRBV12-2 is tagged as a pseudogene. CDR3 length equals 13 residues. The DNA of the CDR3 is TGTGCAAGTCGTCCTCTTGGCACAGATACGCAGTATTTT. It yields the protein CASRPLGTDTQYF.

This chain joins TRBV7-8 and TRBJ1-3, with unresolved D. The germline gives CDR1 SGHVS, CDR2 FQNEAQ. The CDR3 runs to 16 residues. Trimming took 3 bases from V and 6 from J, leaving 18 bases between them. Here the CDR3 reads CASSFRYAGLENTIYF. The CDR3 nucleotides are TGTGCCAGCAGCTTCCGATACGCGGGGTTGGAAAACACCATATATTTT.

V gene TRBV6-5 combines with J gene TRBJ2-7; tentatively, D is TRBD1 (6 bases). The CDR3 runs to 14 residues. The germline CDR1 and CDR2 sequences are MNHEY and SVGAGI. V was cut by 5 bases and J by 4 bases, with 15 bases left in between. CDR3 protein: CASSNSRGGYEQYF. The CDR3 region has the DNA TGTGCCAGCAGTAACAGCAGGGGCGGGTACGAGCAGTACTTC.

The chain joins TRBV11-2 to TRBJ1-1; possible D gene TRBD1, 5 bases. This CDR3 has 14 amino acids. V lost 1 base and J 2 bases, leaving 8 bases between the germline ends. Per the germline V gene, CDR1 is SGHAT and CDR2 is FQNNGV. Here the CDR3 DNA reads TGTGCCAGCAGCTTAGGGACACACAACACTGAAGCTTTCTTT. The encoded protein is CASSLGTHNTEAFF. Based on the CDR3 plus reference TRBV11-2 and TRBJ1-1, the full variable domain is EAGVAQSPRYKIIEKRQSVAFWCNPISGHATLYWYQQILGQGPKLLIQFQNNGVVDDSQLPKDRFSAERLKGVDSTLKIQPAKLEDSAVYLCASSLGTHNTEAFFGQGTRLTVV.